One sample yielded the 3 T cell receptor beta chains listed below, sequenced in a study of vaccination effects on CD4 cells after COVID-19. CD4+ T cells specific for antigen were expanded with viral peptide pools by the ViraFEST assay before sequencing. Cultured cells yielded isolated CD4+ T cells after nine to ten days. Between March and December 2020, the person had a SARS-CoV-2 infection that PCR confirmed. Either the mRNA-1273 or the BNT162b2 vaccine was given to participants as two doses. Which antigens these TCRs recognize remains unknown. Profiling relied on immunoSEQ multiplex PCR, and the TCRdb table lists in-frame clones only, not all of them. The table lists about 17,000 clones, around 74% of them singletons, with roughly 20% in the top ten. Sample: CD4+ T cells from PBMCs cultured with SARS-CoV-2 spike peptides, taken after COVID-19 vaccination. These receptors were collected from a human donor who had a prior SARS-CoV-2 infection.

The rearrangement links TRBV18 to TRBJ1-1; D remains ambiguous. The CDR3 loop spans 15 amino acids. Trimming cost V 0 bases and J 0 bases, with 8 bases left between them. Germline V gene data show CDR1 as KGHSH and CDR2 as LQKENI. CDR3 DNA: TGTGCCAGCTCACCACCCTCGGCGGTGAACACTGAAGCTTTCTTT. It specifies CASSPPSAVNTEAFF.

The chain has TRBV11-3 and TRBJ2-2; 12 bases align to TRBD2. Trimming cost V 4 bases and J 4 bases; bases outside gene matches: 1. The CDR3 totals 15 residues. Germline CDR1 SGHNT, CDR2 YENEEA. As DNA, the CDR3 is TGTGCCAGCAGCTCTAGCGGGAGGGCCACCGGGGAGCTGTTTTTT. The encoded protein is CASSSSGRATGELFF.

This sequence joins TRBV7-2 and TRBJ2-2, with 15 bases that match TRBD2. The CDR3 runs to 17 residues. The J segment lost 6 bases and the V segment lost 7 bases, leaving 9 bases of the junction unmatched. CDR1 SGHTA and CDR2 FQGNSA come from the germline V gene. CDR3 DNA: TGTGCCAGCACCCAATGGACTAGCGGGAGGGTGTCCGGGGAGCTGTTTTTT. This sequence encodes CASTQWTSGRVSGELFF.